This paragraph reports one TCR beta chain. No antigen is known for it. Libraries were prepared by immunoSEQ multiplex PCR; TCRdb keeps only in-frame clonotypes and omits some of them. Of 100,000 to 150,000 clones listed, around 89% were seen once; the top ten hold 4% to 5%. The sample is drawn from a study of T cell responses to AZD1222 COVID-19 vaccine. The germline gives CDR1 GTSNPN, CDR2 SVGIG (reference sequence). The ends were cut back, 2 bases at V and 6 bases at J, with 13 bases in the middle. This CDR3 contains 14 residues. Study-wide points: Sampling that yielded the repertoires occurred only after the peak T cell response.

This clonotype was obtained from an adult in good health. The V gene is TRBV30, the J gene TRBJ2-2, with unresolved D. The sequencing here drew on peripheral blood, taken on day 0 of AZD1222 vaccination. This CDR3 reads CAWSYLSRSGELFF. The DNA of the CDR3 is TGTGCCTGGAGTTACCTATCGCGTTCCGGGGAGCTGTTTTTT.